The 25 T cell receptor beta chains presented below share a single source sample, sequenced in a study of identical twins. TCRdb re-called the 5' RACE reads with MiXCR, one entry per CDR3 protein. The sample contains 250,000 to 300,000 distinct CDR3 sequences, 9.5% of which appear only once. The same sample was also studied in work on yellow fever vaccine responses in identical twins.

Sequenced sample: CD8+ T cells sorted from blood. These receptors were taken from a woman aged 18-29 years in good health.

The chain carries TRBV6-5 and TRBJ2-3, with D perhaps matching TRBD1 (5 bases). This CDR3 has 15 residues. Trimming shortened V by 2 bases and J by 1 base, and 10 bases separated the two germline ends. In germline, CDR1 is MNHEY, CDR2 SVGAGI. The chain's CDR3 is CASSYGAHGTDTQYF. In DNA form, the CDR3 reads TGTGCCAGCAGTTACGGGGCTCATGGCACAGATACGCAGTATTTT.

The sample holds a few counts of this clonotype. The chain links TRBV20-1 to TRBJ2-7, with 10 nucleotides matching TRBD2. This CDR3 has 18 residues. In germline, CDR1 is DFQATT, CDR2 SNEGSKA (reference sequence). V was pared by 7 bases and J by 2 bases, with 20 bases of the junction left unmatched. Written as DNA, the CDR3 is TGCAGTGTCTACGCCGGGACTAGCGCTGGGCGGGCACCCTACGAGCAGTACTTC. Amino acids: CSVYAGTSAGRAPYEQYF.

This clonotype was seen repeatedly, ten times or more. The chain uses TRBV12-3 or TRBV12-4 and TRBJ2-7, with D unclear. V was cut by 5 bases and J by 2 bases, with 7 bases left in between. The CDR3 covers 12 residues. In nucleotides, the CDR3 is TGTGCCAGCAGTCCCAGAGCCTACGAGCAGTACTTC. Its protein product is CASSPRAYEQYF.

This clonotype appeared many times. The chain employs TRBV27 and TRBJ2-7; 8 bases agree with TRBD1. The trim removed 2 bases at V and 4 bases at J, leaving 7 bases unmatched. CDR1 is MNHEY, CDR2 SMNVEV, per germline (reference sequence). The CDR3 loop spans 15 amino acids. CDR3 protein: CASSLAGTGGYEQYF. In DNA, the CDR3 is TGTGCCAGCAGTTTAGCGGGGACAGGTGGGTACGAGCAGTACTTC.

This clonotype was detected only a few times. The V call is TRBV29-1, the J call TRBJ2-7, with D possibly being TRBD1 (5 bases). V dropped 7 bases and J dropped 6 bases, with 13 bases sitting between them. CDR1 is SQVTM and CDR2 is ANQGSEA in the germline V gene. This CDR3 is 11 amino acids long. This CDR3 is CSGARATEQYF. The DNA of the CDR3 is TGCAGCGGAGCCAGGGCGACCGAGCAGTACTTC.

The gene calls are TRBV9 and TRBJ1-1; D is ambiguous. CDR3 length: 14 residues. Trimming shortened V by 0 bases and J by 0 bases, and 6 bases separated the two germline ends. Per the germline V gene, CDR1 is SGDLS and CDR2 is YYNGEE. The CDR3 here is CASSVGRLNTEAFF. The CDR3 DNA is TGTGCCAGCAGCGTAGGACGGCTGAACACTGAAGCTTTCTTT.

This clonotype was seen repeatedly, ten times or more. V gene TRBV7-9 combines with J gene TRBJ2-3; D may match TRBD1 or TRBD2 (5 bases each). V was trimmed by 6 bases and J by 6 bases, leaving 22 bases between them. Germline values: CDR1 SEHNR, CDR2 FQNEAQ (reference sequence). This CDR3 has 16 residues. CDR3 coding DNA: TGTGCCAGCAGTCCCTGGGGGACGTACAAGGACGATACGCAGTATTTT. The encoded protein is CASSPWGTYKDDTQYF. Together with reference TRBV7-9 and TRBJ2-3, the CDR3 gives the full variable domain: DTGVSQNPRHKITKRGQNVTFRCDPISEHNRLYWYRQTLGQGPEFLTYFQNEAQLEKSRLLSDRFSAERPKGSFSTLEIQRTEQGDSAMYLCASSPWGTYKDDTQYFGPGTRLTVL.

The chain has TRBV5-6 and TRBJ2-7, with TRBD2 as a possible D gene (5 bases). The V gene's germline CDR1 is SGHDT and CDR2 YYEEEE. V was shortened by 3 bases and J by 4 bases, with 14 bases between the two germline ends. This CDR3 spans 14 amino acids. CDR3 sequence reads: CASSSPESGYEQYF. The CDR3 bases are TGTGCCAGCAGCTCCCCAGAATCGGGGTACGAGCAGTACTTC.

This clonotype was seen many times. The CDR3 nucleotides read TGTGCCAGCAGCCCCGATATGTGGCGCGGTATGAACTATGGCTACACCTTC. The encoded protein is CASSPDMWRGMNYGYTF. The chain joins TRBV7-2 to TRBJ1-2, with D unresolved. V was cut by 5 bases and J by 2 bases, with 21 bases left in between. Germline lookup yields CDR1 SGHTA and CDR2 FQGNSA. This CDR3 region has 17 residues.

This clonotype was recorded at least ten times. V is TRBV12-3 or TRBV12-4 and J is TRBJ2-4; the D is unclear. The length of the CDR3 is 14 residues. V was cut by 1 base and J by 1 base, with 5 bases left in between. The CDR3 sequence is CASSLGWAKNIQYF. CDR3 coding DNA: TGTGCCAGCAGTTTAGGTTGGGCCAAAAACATTCAGTACTTC.

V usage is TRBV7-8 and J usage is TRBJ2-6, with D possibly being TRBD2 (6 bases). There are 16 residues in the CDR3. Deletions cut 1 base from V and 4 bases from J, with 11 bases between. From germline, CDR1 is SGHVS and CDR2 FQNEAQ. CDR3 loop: CASSLGAGTGANVLTF. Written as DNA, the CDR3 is TGTGCCAGCAGCTTAGGGGCGGGGACGGGGGCCAACGTCCTGACTTTC. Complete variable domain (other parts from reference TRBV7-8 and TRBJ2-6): GAGVSQSPRYKVAKRGQDVALRCDPISGHVSLFWYQQALGQGPEFLTYFQNEAQLDKSGLPSDRFFAERPEGSVSTLKIQRTQQEDSAVYLCASSLGAGTGANVLTFGAGSRLTVL.

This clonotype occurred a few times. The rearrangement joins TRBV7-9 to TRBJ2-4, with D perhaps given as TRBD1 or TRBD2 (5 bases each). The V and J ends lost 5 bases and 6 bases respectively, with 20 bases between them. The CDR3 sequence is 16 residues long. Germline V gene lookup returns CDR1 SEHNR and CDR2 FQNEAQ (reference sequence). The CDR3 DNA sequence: TGTGCCAGCAGCCCCAGGGACCCCTATTTTGCAAACATTCAGTACTTC. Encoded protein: CASSPRDPYFANIQYF. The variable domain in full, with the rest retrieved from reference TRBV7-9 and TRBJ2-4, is DTGVSQNPRHKITKRGQNVTFRCDPISEHNRLYWYRQTLGQGPEFLTYFQNEAQLEKSRLLSDRFSAERPKGSFSTLEIQRTEQGDSAMYLCASSPRDPYFANIQYFGAGTRLSVL.

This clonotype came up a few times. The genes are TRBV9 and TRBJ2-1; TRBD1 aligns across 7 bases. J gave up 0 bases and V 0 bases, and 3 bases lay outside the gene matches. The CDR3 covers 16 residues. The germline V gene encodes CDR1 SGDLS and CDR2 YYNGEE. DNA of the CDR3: TGTGCCAGCAGCGTAGATAGGGACAGCTCCTACAATGAGCAGTTCTTC. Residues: CASSVDRDSSYNEQFF.

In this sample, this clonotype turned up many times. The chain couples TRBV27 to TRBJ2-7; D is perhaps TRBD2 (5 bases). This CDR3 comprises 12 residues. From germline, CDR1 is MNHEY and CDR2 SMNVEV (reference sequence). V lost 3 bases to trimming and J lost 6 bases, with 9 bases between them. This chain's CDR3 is CASSFEGFEQYF. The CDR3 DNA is TGTGCCAGCAGTTTTGAGGGCTTCGAGCAGTACTTC.

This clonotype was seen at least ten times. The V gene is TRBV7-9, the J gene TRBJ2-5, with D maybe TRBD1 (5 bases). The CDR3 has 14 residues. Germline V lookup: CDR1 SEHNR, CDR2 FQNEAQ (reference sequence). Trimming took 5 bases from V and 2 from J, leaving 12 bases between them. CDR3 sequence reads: CASSQQQAQETQYF. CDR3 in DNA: TGTGCCAGCAGCCAACAACAGGCGCAAGAGACCCAGTACTTC. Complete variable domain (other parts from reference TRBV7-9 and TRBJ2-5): DTGVSQNPRHKITKRGQNVTFRCDPISEHNRLYWYRQTLGQGPEFLTYFQNEAQLEKSRLLSDRFSAERPKGSFSTLEIQRTEQGDSAMYLCASSQQQAQETQYFGPGTRLLVL.

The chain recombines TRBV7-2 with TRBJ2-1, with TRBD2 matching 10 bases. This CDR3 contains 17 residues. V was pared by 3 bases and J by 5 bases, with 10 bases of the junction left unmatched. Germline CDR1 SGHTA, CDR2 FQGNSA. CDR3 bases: TGTGCCAGCAGCTTGGCACCAGCGGGGGGGCCCAACAATGAGCAGTTCTTC. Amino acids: CASSLAPAGGPNNEQFF.

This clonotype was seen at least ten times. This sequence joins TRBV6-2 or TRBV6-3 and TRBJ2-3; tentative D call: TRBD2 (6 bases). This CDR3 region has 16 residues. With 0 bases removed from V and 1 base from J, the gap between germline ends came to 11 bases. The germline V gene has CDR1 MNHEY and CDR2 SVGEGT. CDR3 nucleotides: TGTGCCAGCAGTTACTCCTCGGGAGAGGGCACAGATACGCAGTATTTT. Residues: CASSYSSGEGTDTQYF.

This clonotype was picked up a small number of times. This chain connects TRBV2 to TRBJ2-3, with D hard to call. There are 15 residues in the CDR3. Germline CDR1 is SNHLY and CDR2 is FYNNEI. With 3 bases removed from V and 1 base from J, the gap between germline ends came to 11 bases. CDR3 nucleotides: TGTGCCAGCAGTGATCTCTCCAGAGGCACAGATACGCAGTATTTT. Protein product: CASSDLSRGTDTQYF.

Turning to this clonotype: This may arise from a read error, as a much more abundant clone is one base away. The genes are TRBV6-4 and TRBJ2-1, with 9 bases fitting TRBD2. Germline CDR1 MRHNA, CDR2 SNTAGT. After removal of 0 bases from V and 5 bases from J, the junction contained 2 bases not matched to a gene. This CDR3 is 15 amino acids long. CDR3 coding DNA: TGTGCCAGCAGTGACTCTAGCGGGAGCCACAATGAGCAGTTCTTC. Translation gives CASSDSSGSHNEQFF.

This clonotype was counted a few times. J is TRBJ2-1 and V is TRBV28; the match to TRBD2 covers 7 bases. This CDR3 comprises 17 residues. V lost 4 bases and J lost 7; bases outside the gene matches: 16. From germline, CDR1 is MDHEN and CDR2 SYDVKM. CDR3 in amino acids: CASSYPMGGGPGNEQFF. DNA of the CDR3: TGTGCCAGCAGTTACCCCATGGGGGGAGGGCCGGGTAATGAGCAGTTCTTC.

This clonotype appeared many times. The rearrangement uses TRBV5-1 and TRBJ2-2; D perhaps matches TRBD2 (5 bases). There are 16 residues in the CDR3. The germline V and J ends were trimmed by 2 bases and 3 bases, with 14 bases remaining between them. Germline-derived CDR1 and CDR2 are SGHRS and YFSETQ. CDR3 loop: CASSFGDYGYTGELFF. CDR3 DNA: TGCGCCAGCAGCTTTGGTGACTACGGATACACCGGGGAGCTGTTTTTT.

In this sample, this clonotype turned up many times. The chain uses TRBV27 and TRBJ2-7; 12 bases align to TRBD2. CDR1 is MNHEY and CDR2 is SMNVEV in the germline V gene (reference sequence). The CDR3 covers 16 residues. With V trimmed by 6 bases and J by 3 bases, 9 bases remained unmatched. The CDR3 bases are TGTGCCAGCAGCAGGACTAGCGGGAAAGATTACTACGAGCAGTACTTC. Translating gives CASSRTSGKDYYEQYF.

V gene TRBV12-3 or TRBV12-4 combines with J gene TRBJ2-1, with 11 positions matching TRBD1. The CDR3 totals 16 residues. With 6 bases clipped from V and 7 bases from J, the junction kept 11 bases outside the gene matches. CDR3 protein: CASSPPRTGGWNEQFF. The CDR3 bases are TGTGCCAGCAGCCCCCCGAGGACAGGGGGCTGGAATGAGCAGTTCTTC.

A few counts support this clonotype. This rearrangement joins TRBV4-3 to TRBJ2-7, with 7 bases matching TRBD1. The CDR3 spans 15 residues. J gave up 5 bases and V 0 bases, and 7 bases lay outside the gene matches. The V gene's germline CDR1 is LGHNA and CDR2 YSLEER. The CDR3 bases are TGCGCCAGCAGCCAAGACTCCAGGCAGGGGGACGAGCAGTACTTC. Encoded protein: CASSQDSRQGDEQYF.

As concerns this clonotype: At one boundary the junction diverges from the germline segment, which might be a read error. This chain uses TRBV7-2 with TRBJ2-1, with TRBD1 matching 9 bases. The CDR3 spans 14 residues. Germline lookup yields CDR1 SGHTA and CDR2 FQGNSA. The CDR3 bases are TGTGGCAGCAGCTCCCGAGGACAGGGGCATGAGCAGTTCTTC. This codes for CGSSSRGQGHEQFF. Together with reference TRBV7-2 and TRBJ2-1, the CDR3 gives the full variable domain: GAGVSQSPSNKVTEKGKDVELRCDPISGHTALYWYRQSLGQGLEFLIYFQGNSAPDKSGLPSDRFSAERTGGSVSTLTIQRTQQEDSAVYLCGSSSRGQGHEQFFGPGTRLTVL.